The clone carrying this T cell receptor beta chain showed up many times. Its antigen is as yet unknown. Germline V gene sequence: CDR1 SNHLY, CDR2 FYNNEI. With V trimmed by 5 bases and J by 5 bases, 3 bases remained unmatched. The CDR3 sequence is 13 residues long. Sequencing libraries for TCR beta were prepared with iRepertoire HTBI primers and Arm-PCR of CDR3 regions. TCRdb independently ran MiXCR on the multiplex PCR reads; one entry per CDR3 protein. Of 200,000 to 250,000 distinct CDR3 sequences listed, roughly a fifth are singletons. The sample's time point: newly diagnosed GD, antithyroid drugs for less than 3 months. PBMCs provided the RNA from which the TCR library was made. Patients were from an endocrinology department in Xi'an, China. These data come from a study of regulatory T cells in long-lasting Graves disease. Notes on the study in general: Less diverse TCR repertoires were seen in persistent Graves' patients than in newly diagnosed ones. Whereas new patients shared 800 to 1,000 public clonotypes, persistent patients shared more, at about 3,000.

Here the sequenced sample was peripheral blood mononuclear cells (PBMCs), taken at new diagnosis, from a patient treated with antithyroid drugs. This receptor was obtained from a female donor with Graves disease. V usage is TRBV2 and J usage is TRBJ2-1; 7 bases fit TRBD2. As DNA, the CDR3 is TGTGCCAGCAGTTACGGGAGGCACAATGAGCAGTTCTTC. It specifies CASSYGRHNEQFF.